This T cell receptor beta chain was observed in a study of T-cell reconstitution after alpha-beta-depleted transplantation in children. Unique molecular identifiers were used in preparing the TCRbeta library. TCRdb used MiXCR to reprocess the PCR reads, holding one entry per CDR3 protein. The table includes 450,000 to 700,000 distinct CDR3 sequences, roughly a quarter detected once. About this clonotype itself: Its antigen remains unidentified.

Per the germline V gene, CDR1 is SGDLS and CDR2 is YYNGEE. V shed 4 bases and J 5 bases; nucleotides not matched to a gene: 6. The CDR3 extends over 14 amino acids. General observations from the study: At one year after transplant, newly produced T cells mostly accounted for T-cell counts and diversity.

The receptor comes from a boy in the first two years of life with Wiskott-Aldrich syndrome, due to receive a stem cell transplant. The sequencing here drew on PBMCs, taken before TCRalphabeta/CD19-depleted stem cell transplant. This sequence joins TRBV9 and TRBJ2-7; 10 bases map to TRBD1. CDR3 region: CASSPGQGLHEQYF. The CDR3 coding sequence is TGTGCCAGCAGCCCGGGACAGGGGCTCCACGAGCAGTACTTC.